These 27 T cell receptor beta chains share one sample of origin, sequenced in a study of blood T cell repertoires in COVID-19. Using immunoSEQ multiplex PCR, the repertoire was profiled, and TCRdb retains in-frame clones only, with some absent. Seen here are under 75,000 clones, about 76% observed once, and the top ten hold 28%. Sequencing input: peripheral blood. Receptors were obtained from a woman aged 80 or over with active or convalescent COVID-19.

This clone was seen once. As DNA, the CDR3 is TGTGCCAGCAGCTTGGGAAGCCAGGGGACAGGCTCCTACGAGCAGTACTTC. This encodes CASSLGSQGTGSYEQYF. V gene TRBV5-4 combines with J gene TRBJ2-7, with TRBD1 identical over 8 bases. The CDR3 consists of 17 residues. V shed 0 bases, J shed 0 bases, and the junction held 8 bases outside the gene matches. Per the germline V gene, CDR1 is SGHNT and CDR2 is YYREEE (reference sequence).

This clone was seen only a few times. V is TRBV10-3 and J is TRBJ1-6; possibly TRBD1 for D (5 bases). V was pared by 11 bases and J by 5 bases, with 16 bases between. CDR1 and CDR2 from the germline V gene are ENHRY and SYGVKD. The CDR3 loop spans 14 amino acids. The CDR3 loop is CAASVTGDNSPLHF. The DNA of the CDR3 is TGTGCCGCCTCGGTTACGGGGGATAATTCACCCCTCCACTTT.

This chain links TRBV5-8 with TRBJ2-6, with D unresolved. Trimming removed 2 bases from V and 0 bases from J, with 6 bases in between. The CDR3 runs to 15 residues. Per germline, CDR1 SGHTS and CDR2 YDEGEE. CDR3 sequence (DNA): TGTGCCAGCAGCTTATCCTTCTCTGGGGCCAACGTCCTGACTTTC. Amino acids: CASSLSFSGANVLTF.

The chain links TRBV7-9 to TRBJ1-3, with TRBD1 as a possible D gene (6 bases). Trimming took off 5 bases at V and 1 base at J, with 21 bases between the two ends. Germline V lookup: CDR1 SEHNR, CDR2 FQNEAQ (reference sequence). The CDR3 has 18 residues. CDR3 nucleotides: TGTGCCAGCAGCCGCGCAGGAACCGCGGGGGCATCTGGAAACACCATATATTTT. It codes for CASSRAGTAGASGNTIYF. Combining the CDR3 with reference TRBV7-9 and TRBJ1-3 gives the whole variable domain DTGVSQNPRHKITKRGQNVTFRCDPISEHNRLYWYRQTLGQGPEFLTYFQNEAQLEKSRLLSDRFSAERPKGSFSTLEIQRTEQGDSAMYLCASSRAGTAGASGNTIYFGEGSWLTVV.

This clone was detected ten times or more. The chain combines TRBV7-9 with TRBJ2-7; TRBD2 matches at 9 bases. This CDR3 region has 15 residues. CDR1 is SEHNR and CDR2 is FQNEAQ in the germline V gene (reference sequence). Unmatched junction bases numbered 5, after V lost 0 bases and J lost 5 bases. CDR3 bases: TGTGCCAGCAGCTTAGCAGGAGTAGCGGGGGACGAGCAGTACTTC. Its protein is CASSLAGVAGDEQYF.

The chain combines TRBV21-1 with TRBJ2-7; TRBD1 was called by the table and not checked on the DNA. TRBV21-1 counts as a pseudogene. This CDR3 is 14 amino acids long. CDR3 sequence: CASNPGTGTYEQYF. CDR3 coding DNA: TGTGCCAGTAACCCCGGGACAGGAACCTACGAGCAGTACTTC.

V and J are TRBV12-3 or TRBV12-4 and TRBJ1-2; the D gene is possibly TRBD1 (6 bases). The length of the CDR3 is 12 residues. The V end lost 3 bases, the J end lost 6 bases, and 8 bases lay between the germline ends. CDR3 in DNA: TGTGCCAGCAGTTTCGGACAGAATGGCTACACCTTC. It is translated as CASSFGQNGYTF.

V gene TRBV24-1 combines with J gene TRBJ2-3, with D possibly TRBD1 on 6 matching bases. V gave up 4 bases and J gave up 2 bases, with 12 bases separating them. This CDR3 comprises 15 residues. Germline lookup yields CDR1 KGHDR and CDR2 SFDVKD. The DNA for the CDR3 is TGTGCCACCAGTGACAGGCAGGGGAACACAGATACGCAGTATTTT. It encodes CATSDRQGNTDTQYF.

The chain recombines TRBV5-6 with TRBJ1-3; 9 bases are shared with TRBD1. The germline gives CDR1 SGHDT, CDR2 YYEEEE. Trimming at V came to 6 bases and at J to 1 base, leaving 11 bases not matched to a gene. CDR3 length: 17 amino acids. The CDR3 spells CASTKGTGLTSGNTIYF. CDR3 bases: TGTGCCAGCACCAAAGGGACAGGGCTAACTTCTGGAAACACCATATATTTT.

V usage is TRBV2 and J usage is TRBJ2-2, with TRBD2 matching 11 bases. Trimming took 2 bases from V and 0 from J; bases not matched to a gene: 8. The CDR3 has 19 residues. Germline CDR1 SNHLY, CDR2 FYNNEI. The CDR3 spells CASSERILLAGANTGELFF. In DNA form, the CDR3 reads TGTGCCAGCAGTGAACGCATCCTACTAGCGGGGGCGAACACCGGGGAGCTGTTTTTT.

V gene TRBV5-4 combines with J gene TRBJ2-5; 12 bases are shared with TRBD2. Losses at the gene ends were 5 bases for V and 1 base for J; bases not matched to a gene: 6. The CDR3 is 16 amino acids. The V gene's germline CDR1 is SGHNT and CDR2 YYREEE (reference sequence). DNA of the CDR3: TGTGCCAGCAGTCTGACTAGCGGGGGAATCCAAGAGACCCAGTACTTC. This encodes CASSLTSGGIQETQYF.

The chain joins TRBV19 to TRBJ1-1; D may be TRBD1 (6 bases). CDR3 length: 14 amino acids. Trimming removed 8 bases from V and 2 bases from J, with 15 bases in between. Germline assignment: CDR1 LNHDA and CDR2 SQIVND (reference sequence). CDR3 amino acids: CASRNGQINTEAFF. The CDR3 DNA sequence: TGTGCCAGTCGCAACGGACAGATAAACACTGAAGCTTTCTTT.

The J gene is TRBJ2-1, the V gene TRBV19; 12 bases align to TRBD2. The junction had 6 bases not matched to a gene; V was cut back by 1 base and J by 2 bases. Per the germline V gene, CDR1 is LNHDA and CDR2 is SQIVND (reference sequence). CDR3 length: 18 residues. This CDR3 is CASSIALGLAGPYNEQFF. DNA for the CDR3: TGTGCCAGTAGTATAGCCCTTGGACTAGCGGGGCCCTACAATGAGCAGTTCTTC.

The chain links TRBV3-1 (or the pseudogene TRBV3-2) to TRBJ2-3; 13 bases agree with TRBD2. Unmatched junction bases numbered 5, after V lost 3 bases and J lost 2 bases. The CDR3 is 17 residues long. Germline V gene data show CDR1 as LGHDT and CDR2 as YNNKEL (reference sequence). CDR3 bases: TGTGCCAGCAGCCAGAGAACTAGCGGGGGGGCCACAGATACGCAGTATTTT. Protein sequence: CASSQRTSGGATDTQYF.

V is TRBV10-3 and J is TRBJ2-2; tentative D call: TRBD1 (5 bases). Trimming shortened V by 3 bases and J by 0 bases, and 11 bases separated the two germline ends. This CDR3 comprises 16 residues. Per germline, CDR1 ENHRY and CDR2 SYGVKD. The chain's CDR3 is CAISEPAGPNTGELFF. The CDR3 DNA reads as TGTGCCATCAGTGAACCGGCAGGGCCGAACACCGGGGAGCTGTTTTTT.

The CDR3 region has the DNA TGTGCCAGCAGCCCTCAGACTAGCGGGGGGGCCACCGGGGAGCTGTTTTTT. Translating gives CASSPQTSGGATGELFF. The chain has TRBV7-2 and TRBJ2-2, with 14 bases aligning to TRBD2. Germline V gene sequence: CDR1 SGHTA, CDR2 FQGNSA. V was clipped by 5 bases and J by 4 bases; unmatched bases: 6. This CDR3 has 17 residues.

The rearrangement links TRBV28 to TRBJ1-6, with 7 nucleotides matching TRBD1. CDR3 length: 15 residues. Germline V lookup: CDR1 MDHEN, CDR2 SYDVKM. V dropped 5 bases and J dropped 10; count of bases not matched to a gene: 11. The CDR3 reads CASSPPSGQASPLHF. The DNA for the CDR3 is TGTGCCAGCAGTCCCCCCTCCGGACAGGCATCACCCCTCCACTTT.

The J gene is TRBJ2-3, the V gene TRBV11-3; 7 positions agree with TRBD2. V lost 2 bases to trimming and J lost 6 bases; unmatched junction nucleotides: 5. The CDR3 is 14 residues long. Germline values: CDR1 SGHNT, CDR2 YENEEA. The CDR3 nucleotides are TGTGCCAGCAGCTTACGGGACTATGGGGATACGCAGTATTTT. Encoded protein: CASSLRDYGDTQYF.

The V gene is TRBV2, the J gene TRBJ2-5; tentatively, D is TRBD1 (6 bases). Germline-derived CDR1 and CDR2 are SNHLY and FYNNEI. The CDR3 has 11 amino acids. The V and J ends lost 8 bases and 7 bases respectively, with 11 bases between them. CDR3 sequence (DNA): TGTGCCAGCTCGGACAGCAGGACCCAGTACTTC. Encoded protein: CASSDSRTQYF.

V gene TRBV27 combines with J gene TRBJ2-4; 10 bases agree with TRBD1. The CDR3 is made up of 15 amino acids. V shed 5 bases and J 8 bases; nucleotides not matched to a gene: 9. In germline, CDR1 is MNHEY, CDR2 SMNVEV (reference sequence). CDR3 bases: TGTGCCAGCAGTGGGACGGACAGGGGGTGGGACATTCAGTACTTC. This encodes CASSGTDRGWDIQYF.

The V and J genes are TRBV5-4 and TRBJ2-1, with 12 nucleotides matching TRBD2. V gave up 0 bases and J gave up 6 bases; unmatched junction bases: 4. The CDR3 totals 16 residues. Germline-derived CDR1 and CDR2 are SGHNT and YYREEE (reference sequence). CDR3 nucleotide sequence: TGTGCCAGCAGCTTGGCACTAGCGGGGGGCCCCAATGAGCAGTTCTTC. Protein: CASSLALAGGPNEQFF.

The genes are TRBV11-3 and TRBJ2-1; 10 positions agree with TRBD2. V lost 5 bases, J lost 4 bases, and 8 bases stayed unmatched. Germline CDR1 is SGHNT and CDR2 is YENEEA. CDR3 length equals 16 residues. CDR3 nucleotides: TGTGCCAGCAGCCCCAGTACTAGCGGGGATTACAATGAGCAGTTCTTC. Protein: CASSPSTSGDYNEQFF.

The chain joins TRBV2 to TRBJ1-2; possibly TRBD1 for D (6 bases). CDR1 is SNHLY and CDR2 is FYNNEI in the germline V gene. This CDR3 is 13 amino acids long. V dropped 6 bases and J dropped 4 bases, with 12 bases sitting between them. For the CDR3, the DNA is TGTGCCAGCAGCTCAGGGGCTGGCTATGGCTACACCTTC. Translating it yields CASSSGAGYGYTF. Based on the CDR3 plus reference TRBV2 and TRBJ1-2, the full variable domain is EPEVTQTPSHQVTQMGQEVILRCVPISNHLYFYWYRQILGQKVEFLVSFYNNEISEKSEIFDDQFSVERPDGSNFTLKIRSTKLEDSAMYFCASSSGAGYGYTFGSGTRLTVV.

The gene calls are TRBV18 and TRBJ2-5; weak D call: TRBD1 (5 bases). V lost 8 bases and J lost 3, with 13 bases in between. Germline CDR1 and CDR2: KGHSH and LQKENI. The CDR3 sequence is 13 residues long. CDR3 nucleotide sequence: TGTGCCAGCACGTGGACAACAGAAGAGACCCAGTACTTC. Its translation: CASTWTTEETQYF.

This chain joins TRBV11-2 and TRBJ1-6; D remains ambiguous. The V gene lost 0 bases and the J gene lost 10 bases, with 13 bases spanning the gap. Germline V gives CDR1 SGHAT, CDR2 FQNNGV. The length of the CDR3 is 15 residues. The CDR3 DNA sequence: TGTGCCAGCAGCTTAGAACCAGGCGCTAGCTCACCCCTCCACTTT. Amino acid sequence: CASSLEPGASSPLHF.

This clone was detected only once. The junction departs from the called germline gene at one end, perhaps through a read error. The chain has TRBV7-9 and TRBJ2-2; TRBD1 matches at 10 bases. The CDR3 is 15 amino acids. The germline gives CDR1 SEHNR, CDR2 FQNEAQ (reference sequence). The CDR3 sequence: CASSLAGQGAGELFF. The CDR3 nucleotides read TGTGCCAGCAGCCTAGCTGGACAGGGGGCCGGGGAGCTGTTTTTT.

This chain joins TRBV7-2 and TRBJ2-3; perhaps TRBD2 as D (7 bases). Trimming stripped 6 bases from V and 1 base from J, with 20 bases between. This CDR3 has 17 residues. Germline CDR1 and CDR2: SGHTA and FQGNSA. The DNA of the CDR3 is TGTGCCAGCAGTGGATCGCGGGGGCCCATCCGCACAGATACGCAGTATTTT. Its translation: CASSGSRGPIRTDTQYF.